This TCR beta chain is from a study of blood T cell repertoires in COVID-19. This CDR3 has 12 residues. V gave up 7 bases and J gave up 5 bases; unmatched junction bases: 1. CDR1 MDHEN and CDR2 SYDVKM come from the germline V gene. In its sample, this clone was seen once. The data were produced by immunoSEQ multiplex PCR, yet TCRdb's version contains in-frame clones alone and is incomplete. The repertoire consists of around 100,000 clones, with around 67% occurring once and the leading ten covering 3% to 4%. This chain connects TRBV28 to TRBJ1-4, with 7 bases matching TRBD1. The sequence was collected from a man in his sixties or seventies with COVID-19, enrolled during active disease. The sequenced material came from peripheral blood. CDR3 in DNA: TGTGCCAGCACGGACAGGAATGAAAAACTGTTTTTT. Protein sequence: CASTDRNEKLFF.